What follows is one T cell receptor (beta chain) and its context. Its antigen is not yet known. No clone much larger than this one lies a single base away; base qualities are absent. Repertoires were sampled repeatedly over the course of chemoradiotherapy so that clonal expansion in the tumor microenvironment could be followed. The source of the sample is a study of chemoradiotherapy in HPV16-positive cancers (dated by TCRdb to between 2021 and 2024). At the level of the whole study: Using functional T-cell assays on cells from two HPV16-positive patients, the researchers defined candidate HPV-specific T-cell clones and common TCR motifs. Whether T-cell immunity against the HPV oncoproteins E6 and E7 changes during chemoradiotherapy and whether survival is affected by this immunity were examined in the study. The candidate HPV-specific TCRs and motifs were subsequently tracked in TCR repertoires obtained from roughly 85 patients with HPV-related cancers. The full study reports these points: The survival association was reported for HPV16-positive patients, and the functional definition of HPV-specific T cells was derived from only two HPV16-positive patients. Among HPV16-positive patients, expansion of HPV-responsive T cells during chemoradiotherapy was associated with better recurrence-free survival. Expansion of candidate HPV-specific clones and E7-related TCR motifs was observed in the tumor microenvironment during treatment, whereas no such expansion was observed for non-HPV-specific T cells.

After removal of 0 bases from V and 4 bases from J, the junction retains 5 bases not matched to a gene. The CDR3 holds 15 amino acids from the cysteine to the phenylalanine. Solely the CDR3 DNA is kept, with 45 bases framed from the first base. Looking up the germline V gene (reference sequence) yields CDR1 LNHNV and CDR2 YYDKDF. The library was made by the immunoSEQ multiplex PCR assay. TCRdb retrieved this table from immuneACCESS and kept in-frame rearrangements only. Not all clones are present; in checked studies, unresolved V genes account for under half, and no reason is known for the remainder. Recorded for this sample are some 9,700 clones; roughly 78% of them occurred a single time. Less than 12% of the sample is held by the ten biggest clonotypes.

This material was acquired from a patient who underwent chemoradiotherapy. The sequence was collected from a human donor with HPV-associated anogenital cancer. The V and J genes are TRBV15 and TRBJ2-7, with 8 central nucleotides matching TRBD1. This receptor carries the CDR3 CATSRDLGQDYEQYF. The DNA sequence follows: TGTGCCACCAGCAGAGATCTGGGACAGGATTACGAGCAGTACTTC.